Each of the 15 T cell receptor beta chains below was sequenced from the same sample in a study of blood T cell repertoires in COVID-19. Assay used: immunoSEQ multiplex PCR; TCRdb lists only in-frame clones, some missing. The profile shows 180,000 or so clones, around 80% of them singletons. Sequenced material: peripheral blood. The receptors derive from a woman older than 75 with active or convalescent COVID-19.

This chain links TRBV6-2 or TRBV6-3 with TRBJ2-7, with TRBD1 matching 9 bases. Trimming cost V 4 bases and J 6 bases; bases outside gene matches: 4. Germline lookup yields CDR1 MNHEY and CDR2 SVGEGT. The length of the CDR3 is 13 residues. The CDR3 loop reads CASSWGTGFEQYF. DNA for the CDR3: TGTGCCAGCAGTTGGGGGACAGGGTTCGAGCAGTACTTC.

The genes are TRBV5-1 and TRBJ1-6; tentatively, D is TRBD1 (6 bases). Germline values: CDR1 SGHRS, CDR2 YFSETQ. CDR3 length equals 13 residues. The V end lost 4 bases, the J end lost 6 bases, and 8 bases lay between the germline ends. The CDR3 spells CASSPDSNSPLHF. CDR3 in DNA: TGCGCCAGCAGCCCGGACAGTAATTCACCCCTCCACTTT.

This clone occurred a few times. Other DNA sequences in this specimen translate into the identical CDR3. The chain joins TRBV6-1 to TRBJ1-2, with 10 bases that match TRBD1. The CDR3 consists of 13 residues. In germline, CDR1 is MNHNS, CDR2 SASEGT. The trim removed 3 bases at V and 7 bases at J, leaving 2 bases unmatched. CDR3 amino acids: CASSDRDRGGYTF. Here the CDR3 DNA reads TGTGCCAGCAGTGACCGGGACAGGGGTGGCTACACCTTC.

This clone came up once. V is TRBV9 and J is TRBJ2-3; no reliable D call. The V and J ends lost 0 bases and 2 bases respectively, with 7 bases between them. The V gene's germline CDR1 is SGDLS and CDR2 YYNGEE. The CDR3 loop spans 14 amino acids. The CDR3 DNA follows: TGTGCCAGCAGCGTAGGAGAATTCACAGATACGCAGTATTTT. Translated, it gives CASSVGEFTDTQYF.

The chain employs TRBV25-1 and TRBJ1-4; 7 positions agree with TRBD1. The CDR3 consists of 13 residues. Trimming at V came to 7 bases and at J to 4 bases, leaving 3 bases not matched to a gene. Germline V lookup: CDR1 MGHDK, CDR2 SYGVNS. The CDR3 sequence is CASNRDSNEKLFF. The CDR3 DNA is TGTGCCAGCAACCGGGACAGTAATGAAAAACTGTTTTTT.

This chain links TRBV21-1 with TRBJ1-5. TRBV21-1 is described as a pseudogene. The CDR3 has 13 residues. The CDR3 reads CASSRGGAEPQHF. In nucleotides, the CDR3 is TGTGCCAGCAGCAGGGGGGGAGCCGAGCCCCAGCATTTT.

Only a few counts were recorded for this clone. This chain uses TRBV7-3 with TRBJ2-1, with D unresolved. Germline V gives CDR1 SGHTA, CDR2 FQGTGA. The CDR3 runs to 15 residues. The V end was cut by 3 bases, the J end by 4 bases, with 13 bases between. CDR3 sequence (DNA): TGTGCCAGCAGCTTGACCCTAGGTGGGTACAATGAGCAGTTCTTC. Its translation is CASSLTLGGYNEQFF.

The chain couples TRBV6-5 to TRBJ1-1; no clear D. V gave up 8 bases and J gave up 1 base, with 17 bases separating them. The CDR3 covers 15 residues. Germline CDR1 MNHEY, CDR2 SVGAGI. CDR3 coding DNA: TGTGCCAGCTTACCCACACGCAGTGGGAACACTGAAGCTTTCTTT. Protein product: CASLPTRSGNTEAFF.

This rearrangement joins TRBV10-3 to TRBJ1-1; D perhaps matches TRBD1 (5 bases). Germline V lookup: CDR1 ENHRY, CDR2 SYGVKD. CDR3 length: 13 amino acids. V was shortened by 6 bases and J by 1 base, with 9 bases between the two germline ends. The CDR3 coding sequence is TGTGCCATCAGCGCCCAGGGGAACACTGAAGCTTTCTTT. Protein sequence: CAISAQGNTEAFF.

DNA for the CDR3: TGTGCCAGCCAGCAGGGTTCCTATGGCTACACCTTC. Amino acids: CASQQGSYGYTF. J is TRBJ1-2 and V is TRBV5-4, with a possible D match to TRBD1 (5 bases). The CDR3 covers 12 residues. Per germline, CDR1 SGHNT and CDR2 YYREEE (reference sequence). V lost 7 bases to trimming and J lost 4 bases, with 11 bases between them. Looking up the rest from reference TRBV5-4 and TRBJ1-2 gives the full variable domain: ETGVTQSPTHLIKTRGQQVTLRCSSQSGHNTVSWYQQALGQGPQFIFQYYREEENGRGNFPPRFSGLQFPNYSSELNVNALELDDSALYLCASQQGSYGYTFGSGTRLTVV.

This rearrangement joins TRBV3-1 (or the pseudogene TRBV3-2) to TRBJ1-5; 9 bases map to TRBD1. J was trimmed by 6 bases and V by 4 bases; bases with no gene match: 7. The CDR3 has 15 residues. Looked up from germline, CDR1 is LGHDT and CDR2 is YNNKEL (reference sequence). CDR3 nucleotide sequence: TGTGCCAGCAGCCCACAGGGGGCCTCGAGTCAGCCCCAGCATTTT. Translation: CASSPQGASSQPQHF.

This rearrangement joins TRBV7-2 to TRBJ2-7, with D unclear. CDR1 is SGHTA and CDR2 is FQGNSA in the germline V gene. This CDR3 has 12 residues. Trimming left V 4 bases short and J 6 bases short, with 10 bases between. This CDR3 is CASSSLVGEQYF. In DNA, the CDR3 is TGTGCCAGCAGCTCCCTAGTGGGCGAGCAGTACTTC.

V and J are TRBV25-1 and TRBJ1-5; D unresolved. The CDR3 is 15 amino acids. Germline V CDR1 and CDR2: MGHDK, SYGVNS. V dropped 1 base and J dropped 3 bases, with 10 bases sitting between them. In nucleotides, the CDR3 is TGTGCCAGCAGTGAATCAGGAGGGTACAATCAGCCCCAGCATTTT. Its translation is CASSESGGYNQPQHF.

V gene TRBV4-1 combines with J gene TRBJ2-1; 10 nucleotides match TRBD1. This CDR3 region has 17 residues. Germline lookup yields CDR1 MGHRA and CDR2 YSYEKL. Unmatched junction bases numbered 7, after V lost 3 bases and J lost 2 bases. The CDR3 DNA reads TGCGCCAGCAGCCAGCTCCTTGGACAGGGGGCCTACAATGAGCAGTTCTTC. Translated: CASSQLLGQGAYNEQFF.

V gene TRBV9 combines with J gene TRBJ1-2, with D unresolved. CDR3 length: 12 amino acids. V was trimmed by 3 bases and J by 6 bases, leaving 9 bases between them. The germline V gene has CDR1 SGDLS and CDR2 YYNGEE. DNA for the CDR3: TGTGCCAGCAGCGCGGGCGGGGATGGCTACACCTTC. Amino acid sequence: CASSAGGDGYTF.